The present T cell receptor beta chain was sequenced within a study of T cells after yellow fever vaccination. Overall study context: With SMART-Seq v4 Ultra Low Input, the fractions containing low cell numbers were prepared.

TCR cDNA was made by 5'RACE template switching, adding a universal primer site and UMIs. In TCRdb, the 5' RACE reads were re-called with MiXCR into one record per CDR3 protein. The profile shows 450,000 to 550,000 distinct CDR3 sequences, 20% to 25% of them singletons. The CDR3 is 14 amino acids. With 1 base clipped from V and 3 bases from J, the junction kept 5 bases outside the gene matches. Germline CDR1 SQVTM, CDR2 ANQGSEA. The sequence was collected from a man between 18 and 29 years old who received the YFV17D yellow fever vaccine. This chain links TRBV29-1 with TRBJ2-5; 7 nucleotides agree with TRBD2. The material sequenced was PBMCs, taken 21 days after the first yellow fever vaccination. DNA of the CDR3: TGCAGCGTTGAAGTAGCGGGCGGGAAAGAGACCCAGTACTTC. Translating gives CSVEVAGGKETQYF.